The T cell receptor (beta chain) described here comes from a study of T-cell reconstitution after alpha-beta-depleted transplantation in children. General observations from the study: At day 60, the high TCRbeta diversity found in some patients originated from recipient T cells and thymic progenitors that had survived. Several hundred graft clones that had expanded were reportedly the source of alpha-beta T cells about two months after transplant. Diversity and T-cell counts at one year after transplant derived mostly from new T cells.

With regard to this clonotype: Its antigen is unknown.

This sample's TCRbeta library carried unique molecular identifier barcodes. TCRdb redid the calling of the PCR reads with MiXCR, one entry per CDR3 protein. This table holds fewer than 750,000 distinct CDR3 sequences, under 30% found once. Germline CDR1 MNHEY, CDR2 SMNVEV (reference sequence). This CDR3 spans 15 amino acids. The J segment lost 8 bases and the V segment lost 5 bases, leaving 12 bases of the junction unmatched. The rearrangement links TRBV27 to TRBJ2-1; 7 nucleotides line up with TRBD2. The sample consisted of PBMCs, mostly from graft donor cells, taken 360 days after TCRalphabeta/CD19-depleted stem cell transplant. The TCR was taken from a boy in the first two years of life who had a stem cell transplant for acute myeloid leukemia, so the T cells may come from the graft donor. This chain's CDR3 is CASSLRGGRFDEQFF. DNA for the CDR3: TGTGCCAGCAGTCTCCGGGGAGGGAGGTTCGATGAGCAGTTCTTC.